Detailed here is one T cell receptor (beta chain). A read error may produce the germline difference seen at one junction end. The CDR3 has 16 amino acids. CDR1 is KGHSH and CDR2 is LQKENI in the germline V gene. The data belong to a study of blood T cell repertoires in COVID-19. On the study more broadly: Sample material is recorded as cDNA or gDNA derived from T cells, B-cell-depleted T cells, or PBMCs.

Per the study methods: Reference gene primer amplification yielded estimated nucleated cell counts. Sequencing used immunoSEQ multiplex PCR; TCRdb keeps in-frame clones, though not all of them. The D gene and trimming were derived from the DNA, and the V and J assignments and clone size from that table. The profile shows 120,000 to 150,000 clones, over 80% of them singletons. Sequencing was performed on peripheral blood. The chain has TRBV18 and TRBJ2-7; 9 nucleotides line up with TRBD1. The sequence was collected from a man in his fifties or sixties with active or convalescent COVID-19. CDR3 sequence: CTSSPYLGQGSYEQYF. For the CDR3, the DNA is TGTACCAGCTCACCATATCTGGGACAGGGCTCCTACGAGCAGTACTTC. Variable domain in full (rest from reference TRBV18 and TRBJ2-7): NAGVMQNPRHLVRRRGQEARLRCSPMKGHSHVYWYRQLPEEGLKFMVYLQKENIIDESGMPKERFSAEFPKEGPSILRIQQVVRGDSAAYFCTSSPYLGQGSYEQYFGPGTRLTVT.